This entry features one TCR beta chain sequence. The CDR3 totals 14 residues. Germline loops: CDR1 SGHTA, CDR2 FQGNSA. J gave up 3 bases and V 5 bases, and 3 bases lay outside the gene matches. The data are from a study of blood T cell repertoires in COVID-19. Background on the study: The origin of the acute and convalescent COVID-19 samples was the United States, Italy and Spain. The analysed material was cDNA or gDNA that came from T cells, B-cell-depleted T cells, or PBMCs.

Original handling: Amplification of reference gene primers provided the estimated nucleated cell counts. Sequenced by immunoSEQ multiplex PCR; TCRdb stores in-frame clones only, minus some. For V, J and clone size, that table is used; D and trimming come from the DNA. The table lists a few hundred thousand clones, around 82% of them singletons. The sequence was collected from a woman under 30 with acute or convalescent COVID-19. The sample was peripheral blood. This rearrangement joins TRBV7-2 to TRBJ2-7, with 11 bases aligning to TRBD1. DNA for the CDR3: TGTGCCAGCAGCCGGACAGGGGGCGGCTACGAGCAGTACTTC. It translates to CASSRTGGGYEQYF.